The source of this TCR beta chain is a study of blood T cell repertoires in COVID-19. The CDR3 consists of 12 residues. With 4 bases removed from V and 5 bases from J, the gap between germline ends came to 5 bases. Data came from immunoSEQ multiplex PCR; TCRdb stores just in-frame clones and leaves some out. This repertoire shows about 170,000 clones, over 70% found once; its top ten account for roughly 20%. The sequence was collected from a woman aged 70-85 years who had recovered from COVID-19. The sequenced material came from peripheral blood. The chain links TRBV12-3 or TRBV12-4 to TRBJ1-4; D not resolved. CDR3 DNA sequence: TGTGCCAGCAGTTGGCAGAATGAAAAACTGTTTTTT. Translated, it gives CASSWQNEKLFF.